This T cell receptor (beta chain) came from a study of T cells in Graves' hyperthyroidism and ophthalmopathy. Absent ophthalmopathy progression within 18 months defined stable Graves' hyperthyroidism. Aged 18 to 65, the patients had hyperthyroidism that was newly diagnosed and had lasted under 2 months. Diagnoses used clinical symptoms, serum thyroxine and TRAb, thyroid ultrasound and orbital computed tomography. The source material, RNA transcripts, was used to amplify TCR beta CDR3 regions. RT-PCR in the first round (using the HTBI primer set) targeted the TCR CDR3. Each CDR3 protein gets one entry after TCRdb re-called the multiplex PCR reads with MiXCR. The sample holds just over 550,000 distinct CDR3 sequences, approximately 44% seen once. Germline V gene sequence: CDR1 ENHRY, CDR2 SYGVKD. Trimming left V 2 bases short and J 8 bases short, with 12 bases between. The CDR3 extends over 13 amino acids.

This receptor was identified in a woman aged 18-35 years with Graves' hyperthyroidism. This sequence joins TRBV10-3 and TRBJ2-5; D gene unclear. The specimen sequenced was peripheral blood or thyroid tissue (not recorded which). For the CDR3, the DNA is TGTGCCATCAGTGAGGGGCCTGGAGACACCCAGTACTTC. Its protein product is CAISEGPGDTQYF.